A single T cell receptor beta chain is shown here with its context. Its target is unknown. The sample belongs to a study of T cells in Graves' hyperthyroidism and ophthalmopathy. Study-wide results and caveats: The majority of expanded thyroid clonotypes above 0.001 also appeared in blood.

The CDR3 is made up of 14 amino acids. Trimming stripped 3 bases from V and 6 bases from J, with 15 bases between. The investigators amplified TCR beta CDR3 regions from RNA transcripts. HTBI primers drove first-round RT-PCR of the TCR CDR3. TCRdb called the multiplex PCR reads again in MiXCR, with one record for every CDR3 protein. The repertoire has fewer than 40,000 distinct CDR3 sequences, 52% of them found once; the top ten carry 25%. Ophthalmopathy cases met thresholds of Clinical Activity Score at least 3, NOSPECS grade at least 4 and duration under 3 months. Exclusions: uncontrolled infection, other autoimmune disease, pregnancy, lactation. The PBMCs studied were ones that came from 9 to 10 ml fresh peripheral blood.

Sequencing was performed on blood. This chain uses TRBV7-1 with TRBJ2-7, with D possibly TRBD1 on 6 matching bases. TRBV7-1 has ORF status, its function being uncertain. This TCR was recovered from a woman in her 40s with Graves' ophthalmopathy. The CDR3: CASSSGVGAGEQYF. Written as DNA, the CDR3 is TGTGCCAGCAGCTCGGGGGTGGGGGCTGGCGAGCAGTACTTC.